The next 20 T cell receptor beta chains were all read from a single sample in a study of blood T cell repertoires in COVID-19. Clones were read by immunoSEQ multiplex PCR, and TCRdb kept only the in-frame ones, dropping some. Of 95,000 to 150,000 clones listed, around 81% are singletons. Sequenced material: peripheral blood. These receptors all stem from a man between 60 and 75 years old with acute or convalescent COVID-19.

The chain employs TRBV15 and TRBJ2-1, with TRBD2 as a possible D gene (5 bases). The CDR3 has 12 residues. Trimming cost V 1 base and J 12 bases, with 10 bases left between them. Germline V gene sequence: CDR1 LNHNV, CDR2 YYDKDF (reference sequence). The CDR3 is CATSRASSGQFF. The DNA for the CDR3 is TGTGCCACCAGCAGAGCTAGCTCGGGGCAGTTCTTC.

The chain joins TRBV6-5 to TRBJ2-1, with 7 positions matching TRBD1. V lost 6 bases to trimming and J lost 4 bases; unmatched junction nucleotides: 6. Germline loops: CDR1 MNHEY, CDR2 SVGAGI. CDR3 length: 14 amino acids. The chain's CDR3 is CASSWTGRYNEQFF. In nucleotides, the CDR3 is TGTGCCAGCAGCTGGACAGGACGATACAATGAGCAGTTCTTC.

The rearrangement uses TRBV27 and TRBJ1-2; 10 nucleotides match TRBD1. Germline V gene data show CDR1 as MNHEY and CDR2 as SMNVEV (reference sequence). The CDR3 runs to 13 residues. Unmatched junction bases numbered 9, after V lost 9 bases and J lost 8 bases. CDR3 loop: CARTMTGGLGYTF. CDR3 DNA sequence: TGTGCCAGAACAATGACAGGGGGCCTCGGCTACACCTTC.

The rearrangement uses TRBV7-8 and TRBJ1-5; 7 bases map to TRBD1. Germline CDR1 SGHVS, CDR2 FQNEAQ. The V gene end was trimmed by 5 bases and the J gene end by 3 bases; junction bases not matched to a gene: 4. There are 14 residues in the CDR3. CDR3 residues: CASSPGQNNQPQHF. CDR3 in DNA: TGTGCCAGCAGCCCGGGACAGAACAATCAGCCCCAGCATTTT.

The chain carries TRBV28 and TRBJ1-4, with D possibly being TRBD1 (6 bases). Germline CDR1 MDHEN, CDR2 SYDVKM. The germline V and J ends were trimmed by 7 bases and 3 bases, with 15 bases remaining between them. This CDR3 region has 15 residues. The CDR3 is CASTNHRVANEKLFF. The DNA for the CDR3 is TGTGCCAGCACCAACCACAGGGTTGCTAATGAAAAACTGTTTTTT. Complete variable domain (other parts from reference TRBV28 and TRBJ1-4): DVKVTQSSRYLVKRTGEKVFLECVQDMDHENMFWYRQDPGLGLRLIYFSYDVKMKEKGDIPEGYSVSREKKERFSLILESASTNQTSMYLCASTNHRVANEKLFFGSGTQLSVL.

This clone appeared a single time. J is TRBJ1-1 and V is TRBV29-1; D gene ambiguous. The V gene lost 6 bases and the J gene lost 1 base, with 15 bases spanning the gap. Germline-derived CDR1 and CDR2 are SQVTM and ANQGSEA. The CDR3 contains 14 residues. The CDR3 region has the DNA TGCAGCGTCGTAGCCTGGGGAGCGAACACTGAAGCTTTCTTT. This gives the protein CSVVAWGANTEAFF.

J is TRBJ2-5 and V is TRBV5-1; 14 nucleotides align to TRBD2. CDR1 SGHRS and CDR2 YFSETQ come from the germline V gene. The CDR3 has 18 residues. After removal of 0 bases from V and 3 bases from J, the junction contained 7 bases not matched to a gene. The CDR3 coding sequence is TGCGCCAGCAGCTTGGGACCGCGGACTAGCGGGAGGAAAGAGACCCAGTACTTC. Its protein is CASSLGPRTSGRKETQYF.

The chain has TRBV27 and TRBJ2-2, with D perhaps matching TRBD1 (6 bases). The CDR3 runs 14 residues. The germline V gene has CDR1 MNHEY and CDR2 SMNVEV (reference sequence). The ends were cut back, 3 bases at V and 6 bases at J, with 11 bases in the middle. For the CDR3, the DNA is TGTGCCAGCAGTTTCAGGGGTGGGGCCGGGGAGCTGTTTTTT. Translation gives CASSFRGGAGELFF.

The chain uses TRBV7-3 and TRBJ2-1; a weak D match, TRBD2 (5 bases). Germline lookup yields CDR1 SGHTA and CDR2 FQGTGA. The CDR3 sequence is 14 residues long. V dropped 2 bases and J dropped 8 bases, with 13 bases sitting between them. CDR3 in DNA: TGTGCCAGCAGCTTAGACGGGGTTTTGGATGAGCAGTTCTTC. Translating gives CASSLDGVLDEQFF. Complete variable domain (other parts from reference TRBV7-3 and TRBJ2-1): GAGVSQTPSNKVTEKGKYVELRCDPISGHTALYWYRQSLGQGPEFLIYFQGTGAADDSGLPNDRFFAVRPEGSVSTLKIQRTERGDSAVYLCASSLDGVLDEQFFGPGTRLTVL.

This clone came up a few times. The CDR3 protein is CASRPRDSLYGYEQYF. The CDR3, as DNA: TGTGCAAGTCGTCCCCGGGACAGTCTATACGGCTACGAGCAGTACTTC. The chain recombines TRBV12-2 with TRBJ2-7; TRBD1 is the table's D call and was not checked against the DNA. TRBV12-2 corresponds to a pseudogene. The CDR3 totals 16 residues.

The CDR3 region has the DNA TGTGCCAGCAGTTACCGGGAGCTTACCTACAATGAGCAGTTCTTC. Its translation: CASSYRELTYNEQFF. The chain recombines TRBV6-5 with TRBJ2-1; possible D gene TRBD2, 6 bases. V was clipped by 2 bases and J by 2 bases, with 10 bases between them. The CDR3 loop spans 15 amino acids. Germline lookup yields CDR1 MNHEY and CDR2 SVGAGI.

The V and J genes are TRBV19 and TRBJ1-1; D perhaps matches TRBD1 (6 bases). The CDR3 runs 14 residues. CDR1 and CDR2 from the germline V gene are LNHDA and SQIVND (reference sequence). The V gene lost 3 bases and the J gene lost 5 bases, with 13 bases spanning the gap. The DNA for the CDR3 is TGTGCCAGTAGTATCAGGGGCGGTGGAACTGAAGCTTTCTTT. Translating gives CASSIRGGGTEAFF.

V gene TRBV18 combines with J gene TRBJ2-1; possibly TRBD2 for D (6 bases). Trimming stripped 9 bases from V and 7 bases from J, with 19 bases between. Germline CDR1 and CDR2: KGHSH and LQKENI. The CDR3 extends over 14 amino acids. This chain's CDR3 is CASNSLAIGNEQFF. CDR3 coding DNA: TGTGCCAGTAATAGCCTAGCGATAGGGAATGAGCAGTTCTTC.

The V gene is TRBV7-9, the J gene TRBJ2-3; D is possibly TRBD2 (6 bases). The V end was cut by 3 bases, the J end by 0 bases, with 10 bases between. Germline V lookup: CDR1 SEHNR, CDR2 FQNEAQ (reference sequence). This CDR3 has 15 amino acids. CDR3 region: CASSFVGTSTDTQYF. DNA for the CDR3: TGTGCCAGCAGCTTTGTGGGGACTAGCACAGATACGCAGTATTTT.

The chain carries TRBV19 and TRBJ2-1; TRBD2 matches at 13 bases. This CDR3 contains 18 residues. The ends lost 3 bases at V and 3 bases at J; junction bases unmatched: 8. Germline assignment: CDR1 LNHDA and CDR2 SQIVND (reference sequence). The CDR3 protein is CASSIPGLAGPGYNEQFF. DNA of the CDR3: TGTGCCAGTAGTATCCCGGGACTAGCGGGGCCGGGCTACAATGAGCAGTTCTTC. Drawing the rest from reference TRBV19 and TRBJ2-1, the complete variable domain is DGGITQSPKYLFRKEGQNVTLSCEQNLNHDAMYWYRQDPGQGLRLIYYSQIVNDFQKGDIAEGYSVSREKKESFPLTVTSAQKNPTAFYLCASSIPGLAGPGYNEQFFGPGTRLTVL.

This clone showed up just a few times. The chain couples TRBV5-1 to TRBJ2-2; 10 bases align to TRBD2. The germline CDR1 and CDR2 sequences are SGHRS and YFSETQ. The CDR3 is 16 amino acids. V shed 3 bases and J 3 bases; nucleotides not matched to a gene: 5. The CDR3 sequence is CASSSRLAGYTGELFF. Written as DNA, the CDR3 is TGCGCCAGCAGCTCCAGACTAGCGGGTTACACCGGGGAGCTGTTTTTT.

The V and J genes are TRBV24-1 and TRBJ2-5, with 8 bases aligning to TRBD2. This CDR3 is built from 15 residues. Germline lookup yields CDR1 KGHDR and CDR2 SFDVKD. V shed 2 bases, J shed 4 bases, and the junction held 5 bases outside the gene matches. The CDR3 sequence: CATSDSRTSSETQYF. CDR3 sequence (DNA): TGTGCCACCAGTGATTCTCGGACTAGCTCAGAGACCCAGTACTTC.

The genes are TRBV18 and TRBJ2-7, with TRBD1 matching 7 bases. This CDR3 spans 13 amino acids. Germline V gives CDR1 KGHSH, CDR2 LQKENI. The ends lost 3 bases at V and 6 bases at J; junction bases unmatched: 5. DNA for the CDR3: TGTGCCAGCTCACCGACAGGGTCCGCCGAGCAGTACTTC. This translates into CASSPTGSAEQYF.

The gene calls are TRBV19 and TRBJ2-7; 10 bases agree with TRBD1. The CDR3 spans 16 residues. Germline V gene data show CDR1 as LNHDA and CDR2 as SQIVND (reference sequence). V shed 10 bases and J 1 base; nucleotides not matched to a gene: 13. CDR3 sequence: CATRPHGQGGSYEQYF. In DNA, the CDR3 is TGTGCCACGCGCCCCCACGGACAGGGGGGGTCCTACGAGCAGTACTTC. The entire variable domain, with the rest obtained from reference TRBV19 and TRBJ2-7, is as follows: DGGITQSPKYLFRKEGQNVTLSCEQNLNHDAMYWYRQDPGQGLRLIYYSQIVNDFQKGDIAEGYSVSREKKESFPLTVTSAQKNPTAFYLCATRPHGQGGSYEQYFGPGTRLTVT.

This chain's CDR3 is CASSLGTAYEQYF. The CDR3 DNA is TGTGCCAGCAGCCTGGGGACAGCCTACGAGCAGTACTTC. This sequence joins TRBV13 and TRBJ2-7; 7 nucleotides match TRBD1. V lost 5 bases and J lost 2; bases outside the gene matches: 3. The CDR3 length is 13 residues. The V gene's germline CDR1 is PRHDT and CDR2 FYEKMQ (reference sequence).